Listed below are T cell receptor beta chains from one sample, sequenced in a study of beta chain features in type 1 diabetes. Only in-frame clones appear in the TCRdb table, and some are missing; sequencing was by immunoSEQ multiplex PCR. Among 680,000 or so clones listed, roughly an eighth were seen once. The sequencing sample was made of naive CD4+ T cells from blood. The receptors stem from a man in his late teens or twenties with type 1 diabetes. Each CDR3 is given with its conserved first and last residue. A D gene is named only where the DNA matches it firmly. Clone sizes are given selectively: once, few, many, or a class where the clone is expanded.

CDR3 DNA	CDR3 protein	V gene	J gene	D gene	clone size
TGTGCCAGTAGAAAGGAAATGAACACTGAAGCTTTCTTT	CASRKEMNTEAFF	TRBV19	TRBJ1-1	.	few
TGTGCCAGCAGTCCAGACCTATGGAGCACAGATACGCAGTATTTT	CASSPDLWSTDTQYF	TRBV27	TRBJ2-3	.	few
TGTGCCAACTCCGGAAGGGGACATGGAGAGACCCAGTACTTC	CANSGRGHGETQYF	TRBV2	TRBJ2-5	.	few
TGTGCCAGCAGCGAGCGGACAGGGGGCCCCACTGAAGCTTTCTTT	CASSERTGGPTEAFF	TRBV6-6	TRBJ1-1	TRBD1	few
TGTGCCAGCAGCGTTCCTTCAGGGGCCCCGAGTGGGGAAAAACTGTTTTTT	CASSVPSGAPSGEKLFF	TRBV9	TRBJ1-4	.	.
TGTGCCAGCAGCGTAGTAAGTGGTCGTGAGAACACTGAAGCTTTCTTT	CASSVVSGRENTEAFF	TRBV9	TRBJ1-1	.	.
TGTGCCAGCAGCTTGCGGCCTTCACCCCTCCACTTT	CASSLRPSPLHF	TRBV5-6	TRBJ1-6	.	few
TGTGCCAGCATCAGGGACAGGGAAAGGCAGCCCCAGCATTTT	CASIRDRERQPQHF	TRBV27	TRBJ1-5	TRBD1	few
TGTGCCAGCAGCTGGACAGGGAACGAGCAGTACTTC	CASSWTGNEQYF	TRBV5-6	TRBJ2-7	TRBD1	few
TGTGCCAGCAGCCCAAGGACAGTCTCTGGAAACACCATATATTTT	CASSPRTVSGNTIYF	TRBV14	TRBJ1-3	.	few
TGCGCCAGCAGCTTGGATGACGGGACAGATACGCAGTATTTT	CASSLDDGTDTQYF	TRBV5-1	TRBJ2-3	.	.
TGTGCCAGCAGCTCCTCGCGGAATGAGCAGTTCTTC	CASSSSRNEQFF	TRBV13	TRBJ2-1	.	.
TGTGCCAGCAGGGGATCCTCTGGAAACACCATATATTTT	CASRGSSGNTIYF	TRBV6-5	TRBJ1-3	.	.
TGCGCCAGCAGCCAACTAGCGGGGAAGGGAGAGACCCAGTACTTC	CASSQLAGKGETQYF	TRBV4-1	TRBJ2-5	TRBD2	few
TGTGCCAGTAGTCCCCAGTCTCGATCTAACTATGGCTACACCTTC	CASSPQSRSNYGYTF	TRBV19	TRBJ1-2	.	.
TGCGCCAGCAACCTTGGAGCAGTACGGGATGGCTACACCTTC	CASNLGAVRDGYTF	TRBV5-1	TRBJ1-2	.	few
TGTGCCAGCAGTGAGGCTTCCAGGCTTAACACAGATACGCAGTATTTT	CASSEASRLNTDTQYF	TRBV6-1	TRBJ2-3	.	.
TGTGCCATCAGTGAGCCTAATGCCTACGAGCAGTACTTC	CAISEPNAYEQYF	TRBV10-3	TRBJ2-7	.	few
TGTGCCTGGTGTACAGGGACGACTGAAGCTTTCTTT	CAWCTGTTEAFF	TRBV30	TRBJ1-1	.	.
TGTGCCAGCTCACCAGGACATATCTCTGGAAACACCATATATTTT	CASSPGHISGNTIYF	TRBV18	TRBJ1-3	.	.
TGTGCCAGCAGTGAACAGGGGAGAAACTATGGCTACACCTTC	CASSEQGRNYGYTF	TRBV6-1	TRBJ1-2	.	few
TGTGCCAGCAGTTTAGGGCTAGCTCTGGTGACCGGGGAGCTGTTTTTT	CASSLGLALVTGELFF	TRBV28	TRBJ2-2	.	few
TGTGCCAGCAGCTTGGCCGGGCCGGCGGGAAACACCATATATTTT	CASSLAGPAGNTIYF	TRBV5-6	TRBJ1-3	.	.
TGCGCCAGCAGCTTGCCTTCCCAGGGGATCCAAGAGACCCAGTACTTC	CASSLPSQGIQETQYF	TRBV5-1	TRBJ2-5	.	.
TGTGCCAGCAGCTTAACTATCCCTTACAGGGGCCGAGTCCATGGCTACACCTTC	CASSLTIPYRGRVHGYTF	TRBV7-8	TRBJ1-2	TRBD1	.
TGTGCCAGCAGCGTAGGGACTAGCGGTTCAGATACGCAGTATTTT	CASSVGTSGSDTQYF	TRBV9	TRBJ2-3	TRBD2	few
TGTGCCAGCAGTGAAGACAGGGCAGTCCAAGAGACCCAGTACTTC	CASSEDRAVQETQYF	TRBV2	TRBJ2-5	.	.
TGTGCCAGCAGCCCACGCCTCGGGCTAGCGGGGGGGAAGAGGTCCTACAATGAGCAGTTCTTC	CASSPRLGLAGGKRSYNEQFF	TRBV4-2	TRBJ2-1	TRBD2	.
TGTGCCAGCAGTTTGGAGGGGAATTGGGGCAATCAGCCCCAGCATTTT	CASSLEGNWGNQPQHF	TRBV27	TRBJ1-5	.	few
TGTGCCAGCGGGAAGGGACAATCCCAAGAGACCCAGTACTTC	CASGKGQSQETQYF	TRBV2	TRBJ2-5	.	once
TGTGCTAGTGGTTTGGCCCCAGGAGAAGATACGCAGTATTTT	CASGLAPGEDTQYF	TRBV12-5	TRBJ2-3	.	few
TGTGCCAGCCGAGAAGGAGCAACTAATGAAAAACTGTTTTTT	CASREGATNEKLFF	TRBV28	TRBJ1-4	.	.
TGTGCCAGCTCCTCAGCACAGACGAACACTGAAGCTTTCTTT	CASSSAQTNTEAFF	TRBV28	TRBJ1-1	.	few